This T cell receptor (beta chain) was recorded in a study of cytomegalovirus exposure and HLA in healthy donors. Broader study findings: Sequencing probably produced one cluster of sequence variants that were highly shared. It was 160 or so TCR beta chains that were listed as cytomegalovirus-associated. The classifier reportedly diagnosed cytomegalovirus status with high sensitivity and specificity. Researchers reported in a later analysis that common viral pathogens appeared linked to several top clusters.

The length of the CDR3 is 14 residues. The germline CDR1 and CDR2 sequences are GTSNPN and SVGIG (reference sequence). V lost 2 bases to trimming and J lost 4 bases, with 11 bases between them. The PCR ran on 60 Vbeta and 13 Jbeta primers. Repertoires were generated with immunoSEQ multiplex PCR, while TCRdb's copy carries only in-frame clones and drops some. Counted here are over 100,000 clones, around 70% occurring once; the ten biggest clones make up about 4.9%. In its sample, this clone was seen a few times. No antigen is known for it. Sequenced input: PBMCs. This TCR derives from a man aged 25-45 years in good health and CMV-seropositive. V is TRBV30 and J is TRBJ1-4; no definite D call. The CDR3 nucleotides are TGTGCCTGGAGTAGGAGGACCCTTAATGAAAAACTGTTTTTT. Amino acids: CAWSRRTLNEKLFF.